This is a list of T cell receptor beta chains from one sample in a study of vaccination and CD4 T cells after COVID-19. These TCRs are of unknown antigen specificity. One entry per CDR3 protein results from TCRdb running MiXCR on the PCR reads. The repertoire consists of about 24,000 distinct CDR3 sequences, with around three fifths occurring once and the leading ten covering 7% to 10%. Sequences were obtained from CD4+ T cells from blood, cultured in vitro. These receptors were obtained from a human donor who had recovered from COVID-19. The CDR3 runs from the conserved cysteine through the conserved F or W. The D gene is left open where the match is weak. Clone size, where shown, is once, few, many, or a class for clones that have expanded.

TRBJ1-2 TRBV24-1 TRBD1 few TGTGCCACCAGTGATGATTTGGGACAGGGGTATGGCTACACCTTC CATSDDLGQGYGYTF
TRBJ2-7 TRBV27 NA NA TGTGCCAGCAGAGCCAGGGGTCCAACCTACGAGCAGTACTTC CASRARGPTYEQYF
TRBJ1-5 TRBV20-1 NA NA TGCAGTGCTAGGCCGGTGGGAAGGGGTCAGCCCCAGCATTTT CSARPVGRGQPQHF
TRBJ1-1 TRBV6-2/TRBV6-3 NA NA TGTGCCAGCACTCTAGGGGATCTGAACACTGAAGCTTTCTTT CASTLGDLNTEAFF
TRBJ2-5 TRBV7-2 NA once TGTGCCAGCAGCCGGGACAACCAAGAGACCCAGTACTTC CASSRDNQETQYF
TRBJ2-7 TRBV5-4 TRBD2 NA TGTGCCAGCAAACTAGCGGGAGGGAGCTCCTACGAGCAGTACTTC CASKLAGGSSYEQYF
TRBJ1-1 TRBV11-3 NA NA TGTGCCAGCAGCTTAGATCAGCCGGAAGAGAACACTGAAGCTTTCTTT CASSLDQPEENTEAFF
TRBJ2-5 TRBV14 NA NA TGTGCCAGCAGCCAACGGGAGACCCAGTACTTC CASSQRETQYF
TRBJ1-1 TRBV7-9 NA few TGTGCCAGCACCACAGGGCGTCTCACTGAAGCTTTCTTT CASTTGRLTEAFF
TRBJ1-5 TRBV20-1 TRBD1 NA TGCAGTGCTCCTCGGGCAGGGGGTTTAGATCAGCCCCAGCATTTT CSAPRAGGLDQPQHF
TRBJ1-2 TRBV6-2/TRBV6-3 NA NA TGTGCCAGCACCTGGGGCAGAGGACTCTATGGCTACACCTTC CASTWGRGLYGYTF
TRBJ2-2 TRBV6-5 NA NA TGTGCCAGCAGTTCGCAGGGGGGGAACGGGGAGCTGTTTTTT CASSSQGGNGELFF
TRBJ1-4 TRBV4-3 NA once TGCGCCAGCAGCCAACGCGGGGGGGGTACTAATGAAAAACTGTTTTTT CASSQRGGGTNEKLFF
TRBJ1-6 TRBV20-1 NA NA TGCAGTGCCCCAGGGAGGGATAATTCACCCCTCCACTTT CSAPGRDNSPLHF
TRBJ2-3 TRBV7-2 NA NA TGTGCCAGCAGCTTAATTATCGCGGTTCCAGATACGCAGTATTTT CASSLIIAVPDTQYF
TRBJ1-2 TRBV24-1 TRBD1 NA TGTGCCACCAGTGCGAGACAGGGATCCTATGGCTACACCTTC CATSARQGSYGYTF
TRBJ2-7 TRBV7-6 NA NA TGTGCCAGCAGTCAAGGTCCGGGAGTTACTTACGAGCAGTACTTC CASSQGPGVTYEQYF
TRBJ1-5 TRBV12-3/TRBV12-4 NA NA TGTGCCAGCAGCCCGGTCAGGGACAATCAGCCCCAGCATTTT CASSPVRDNQPQHF
TRBJ1-2 TRBV27 NA NA TGTGCCAGCAGTCCAAGGAAAGGGCCCTATGGCTACACCTTC CASSPRKGPYGYTF
TRBJ2-2 TRBV20-1 TRBD2 NA TGCAGTGCTCACCCTAGCGGGAAGGGCACCGGGGAGCTGTTTTTT CSAHPSGKGTGELFF
TRBJ2-5 TRBV20-1 TRBD1 few TGCAGTGCTAGGCTCCCGACAGGGGGCTGGGAGACCCAGTACTTC CSARLPTGGWETQYF
TRBJ1-1 TRBV11-2 TRBD1 few TGTGCCAGCAGCTTACTGTTGACAGGGCAGACTGAAGCTTTCTTT CASSLLLTGQTEAFF
TRBJ2-5 TRBV7-8 TRBD2 NA TGTGCCAGCAGCTTAGGGGGGCTAGCGGGAGCGGGGGAGACCCAGTACTTC CASSLGGLAGAGETQYF
TRBJ2-3 TRBV7-3 TRBD2 NA TGTGCCAGCAGGGGATCAGCGGGGACGGGGGATACGCAGTATTTT CASRGSAGTGDTQYF
TRBJ1-4 TRBV2 NA NA TGTGCCAGCAAGGGGCCAGGAGGATTTGGTGAAAAACTGTTTTTT CASKGPGGFGEKLFF
TRBJ2-1 TRBV27 TRBD1 once TGTGCCAGCAGTTTTAGACAGGGCTCCTACAATGAGCAGTTCTTC CASSFRQGSYNEQFF
TRBJ1-6 TRBV4-1 TRBD1 NA TGCGCCAGCAGCCAACTTGGGACAGCAAATAATTCACCCCTCCACTTT CASSQLGTANNSPLHF